These 9 T cell receptor beta chains were sequenced from one sample in a study of a mutant IDH1 vaccine in newly diagnosed glioma (dated by TCRdb to about 2021). The antigens of these receptors remain unknown. According to the study, the label for this sample's time point signals: week 5, during vaccination. Each vaccine dose was 300 ug of a 20-mer mutant IDH1 peptide in Montanide, given subcutaneously with topical imiquimod. Library preparation employed the immunoSEQ multiplex PCR assay. This immuneACCESS table, as held by TCRdb, lists in-frame sequences with V and J called but not all clones. Of the missing ones, under half trace to an unresolved V gene in checked studies; the others have no known cause. For this sample there are over 55,000 clones; less than 85% appear just once. 3% to 3.5% of the sample belongs to the ten largest clones. Source: PBMCs, taken from a glioma patient whose treatment included an IDH1 peptide vaccine. These receptors originate from a woman between 18 and 29 years old with glioma. Some clones in this sample may be carry-over from other donors' samples.

The chain combines TRBV14 with TRBJ2-1; 7 bases match TRBD2. Per the germline V gene, CDR1 is SGHDN and CDR2 is FVKESK. The CDR3 has 13 amino acids. V lost 5 bases to trimming and J lost 9 bases; unmatched junction nucleotides: 7. CDR3 sequence (DNA): TGTGCCAGCAGCAAAACTAGCGCCGGTGAGCAGTTCTTC. Translation gives CASSKTSAGEQFF.

The gene calls are TRBV2 and TRBJ2-2; perhaps D is TRBD1 or TRBD2 (5 bases each). V dropped 6 bases and J dropped 6 bases, with 20 bases sitting between them. Germline CDR1 and CDR2: SNHLY and FYNNEI. CDR3 length equals 16 residues. As DNA, the CDR3 is TGTGCCAGCAGCTTTTCAAGAGGGGTCGGCGCCGGGGAGCTGTTTTTT. It yields the protein CASSFSRGVGAGELFF.

This clone was observed a single time. The V gene is TRBV6-4, the J gene TRBJ1-1; 11 positions match TRBD1. J gave up 5 bases and V 2 bases, and 7 bases lay outside the gene matches. This CDR3 has 16 residues. Per germline, CDR1 MRHNA and CDR2 SNTAGT. CDR3 nucleotides: TGTGCCAGCAGTGACAGGCCTGGGACAGGGGGAACTGAAGCTTTCTTT. Protein: CASSDRPGTGGTEAFF.

V and J are TRBV5-4 and TRBJ2-5; D not resolved. The CDR3 has 14 amino acids. CDR1 is SGHNT, CDR2 YYREEE, per germline (reference sequence). Trimming shortened V by 2 bases and J by 2 bases, and 10 bases separated the two germline ends. The CDR3 bases are TGTGCCAGCAGCTTTGACCCAGTACAAGAGACCCAGTACTTC. It is translated as CASSFDPVQETQYF.

The rearrangement links TRBV5-1 to TRBJ1-2; D unclear. CDR1 is SGHRS and CDR2 is YFSETQ in the germline V gene. V lost 0 bases and J lost 5, with 14 bases in between. There are 15 residues in the CDR3. This CDR3 reads CASSLDGRMGYGYTF. The CDR3 coding sequence is TGCGCCAGCAGCTTGGACGGACGTATGGGGTATGGCTACACCTTC.

Written as DNA, the CDR3 is TGTGCCAGCAGCCAACTGGGGACGACAGGGAGAGACACTGAAGCTTTCTTT. Its protein product is CASSQLGTTGRDTEAFF. The chain combines TRBV4-2 with TRBJ1-1, with 7 bases matching TRBD1. Germline lookup yields CDR1 LGHNA and CDR2 YNFKEQ. The length of the CDR3 is 17 residues. V dropped 2 bases and J dropped 3; count of bases not matched to a gene: 12.

This sequence joins TRBV29-1 and TRBJ2-7, with D maybe TRBD2 (5 bases). The germline V and J ends were trimmed by 2 bases and 1 base, with 15 bases remaining between them. The CDR3 loop spans 15 amino acids. Germline lookup yields CDR1 SQVTM and CDR2 ANQGSEA. The DNA of the CDR3 is TGCAGCGTTGAACGACACCGGGGATTGTCCTACGAGCAGTACTTC. Translating gives CSVERHRGLSYEQYF.

The chain uses TRBV5-4 and TRBJ2-6, with D perhaps being TRBD1 or TRBD2 (6 bases each). Germline V CDR1 and CDR2: SGHNT, YYREEE (reference sequence). Trimming took 0 bases from V and 4 from J, leaving 14 bases between them. The CDR3 is made up of 17 amino acids. The CDR3 sequence is CASSLESRGRGANVLTF. CDR3 bases: TGTGCCAGCAGCTTGGAGAGTCGGGGGCGGGGGGCCAACGTCCTGACTTTC.

The chain is built from TRBV6-6 and TRBJ1-3, with D uncertain. V lost 7 bases and J lost 5, with 9 bases in between. Looked up from germline, CDR1 is MNHNY and CDR2 is SVGAGI (reference sequence). The CDR3 has 12 amino acids. CDR3 coding DNA: TGTGCCAGCATGGTCGGGCGAAACACCATATATTTT. Translated, it gives CASMVGRNTIYF.